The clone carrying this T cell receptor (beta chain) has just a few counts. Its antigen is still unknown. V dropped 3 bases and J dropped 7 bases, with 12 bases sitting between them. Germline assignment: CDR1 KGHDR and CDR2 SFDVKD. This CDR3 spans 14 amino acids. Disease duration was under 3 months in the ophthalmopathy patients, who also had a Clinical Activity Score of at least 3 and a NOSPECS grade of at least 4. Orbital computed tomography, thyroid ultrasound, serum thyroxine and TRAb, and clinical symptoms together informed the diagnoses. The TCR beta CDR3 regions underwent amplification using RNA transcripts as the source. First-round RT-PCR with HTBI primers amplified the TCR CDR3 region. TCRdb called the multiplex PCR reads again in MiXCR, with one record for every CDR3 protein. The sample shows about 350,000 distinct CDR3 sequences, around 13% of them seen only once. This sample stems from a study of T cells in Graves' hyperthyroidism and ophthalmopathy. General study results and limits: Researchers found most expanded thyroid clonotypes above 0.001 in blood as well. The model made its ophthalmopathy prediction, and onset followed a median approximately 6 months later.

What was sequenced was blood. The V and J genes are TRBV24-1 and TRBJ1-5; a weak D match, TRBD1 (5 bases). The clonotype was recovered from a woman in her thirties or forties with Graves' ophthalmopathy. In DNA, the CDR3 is TGTGCCACCAGTGATCCCCCGGGGGACCAGCCCCAGCATTTT. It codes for CATSDPPGDQPQHF.